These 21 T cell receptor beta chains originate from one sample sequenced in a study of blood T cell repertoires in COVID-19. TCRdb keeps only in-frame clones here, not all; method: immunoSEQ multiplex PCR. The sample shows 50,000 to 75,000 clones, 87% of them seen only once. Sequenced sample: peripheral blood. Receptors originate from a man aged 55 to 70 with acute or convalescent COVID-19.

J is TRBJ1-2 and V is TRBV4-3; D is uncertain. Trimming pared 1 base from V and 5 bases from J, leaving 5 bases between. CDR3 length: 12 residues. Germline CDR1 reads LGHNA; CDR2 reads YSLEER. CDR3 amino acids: CASSQAGYGYTF. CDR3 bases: TGCGCCAGCAGCCAAGCGGGGTATGGCTACACCTTC.

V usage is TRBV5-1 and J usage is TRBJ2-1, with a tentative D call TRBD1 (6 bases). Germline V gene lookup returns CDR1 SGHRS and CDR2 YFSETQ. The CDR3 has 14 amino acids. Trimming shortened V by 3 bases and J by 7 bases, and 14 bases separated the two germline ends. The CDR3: CASSSDGQLNEQFF. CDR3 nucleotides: TGCGCCAGCAGCTCCGATGGACAGCTAAATGAGCAGTTCTTC.

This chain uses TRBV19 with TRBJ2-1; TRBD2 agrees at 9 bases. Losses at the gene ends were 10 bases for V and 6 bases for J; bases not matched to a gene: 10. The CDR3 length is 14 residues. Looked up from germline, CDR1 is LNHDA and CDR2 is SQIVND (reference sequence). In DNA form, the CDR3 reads TGTGCCACCCGTAATAGCGGGGGAGGCAATGAGCAGTTCTTC. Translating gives CATRNSGGGNEQFF.

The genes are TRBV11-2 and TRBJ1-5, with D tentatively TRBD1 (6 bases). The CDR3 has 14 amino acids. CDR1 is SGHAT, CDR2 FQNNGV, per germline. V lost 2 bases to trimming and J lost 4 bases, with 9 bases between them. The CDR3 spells CASSLIGTNQPQHF. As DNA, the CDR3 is TGTGCCAGCAGCTTAATCGGGACAAATCAGCCCCAGCATTTT.

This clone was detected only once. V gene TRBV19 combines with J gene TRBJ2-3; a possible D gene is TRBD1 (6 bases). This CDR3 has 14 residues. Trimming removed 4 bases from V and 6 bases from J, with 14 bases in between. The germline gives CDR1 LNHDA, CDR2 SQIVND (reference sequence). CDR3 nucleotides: TGTGCCAGTAGTAGACAGGCAGTGGCGGATACGCAGTATTTT. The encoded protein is CASSRQAVADTQYF.

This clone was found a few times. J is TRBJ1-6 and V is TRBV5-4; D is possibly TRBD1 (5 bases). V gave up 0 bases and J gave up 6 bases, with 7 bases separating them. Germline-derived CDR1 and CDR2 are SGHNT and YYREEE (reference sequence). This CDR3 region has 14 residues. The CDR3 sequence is CASSLDRTNSPLHF. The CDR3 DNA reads TGTGCCAGCAGCTTGGACAGGACTAATTCACCCCTCCACTTT.

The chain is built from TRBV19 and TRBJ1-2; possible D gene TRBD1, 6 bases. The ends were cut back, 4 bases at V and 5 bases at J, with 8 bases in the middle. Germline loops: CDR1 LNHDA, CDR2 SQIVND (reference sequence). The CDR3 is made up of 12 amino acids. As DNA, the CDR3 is TGTGCCAGTAGTACCGGACAGTATGGCTACACCTTC. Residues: CASSTGQYGYTF.

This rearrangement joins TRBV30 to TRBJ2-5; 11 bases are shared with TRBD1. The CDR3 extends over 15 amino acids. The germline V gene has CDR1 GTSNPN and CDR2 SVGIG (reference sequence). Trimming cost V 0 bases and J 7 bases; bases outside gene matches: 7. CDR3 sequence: CAWSVLGTGGGTQYF. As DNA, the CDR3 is TGTGCCTGGAGTGTACTAGGGACAGGGGGAGGGACCCAGTACTTC. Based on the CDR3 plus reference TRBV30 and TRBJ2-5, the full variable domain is SQTIHQWPATLVQPVGSPLSLECTVEGTSNPNLYWYRQAAGRGLQLLFYSVGIGQISSEVPQNLSASRPQDRQFILSSKKLLLSDSGFYLCAWSVLGTGGGTQYFGPGTRLLVL.

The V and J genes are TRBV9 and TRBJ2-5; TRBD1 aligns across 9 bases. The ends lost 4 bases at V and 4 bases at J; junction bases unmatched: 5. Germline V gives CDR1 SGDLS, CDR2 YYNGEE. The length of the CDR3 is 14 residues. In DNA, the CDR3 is TGTGCCAGCAGCCCGGGACAGGGTTCAGAGACCCAGTACTTC. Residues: CASSPGQGSETQYF.

The CDR3 sequence is CASSQAGILYGYTF. The CDR3, as DNA: TGTGCCAGCAGCCAAGCAGGGATTCTCTATGGCTACACCTTC. The chain joins TRBV3-1 (or the pseudogene TRBV3-2) to TRBJ1-2, with D possibly being TRBD1 (5 bases). Germline loops: CDR1 LGHDT, CDR2 YNNKEL (reference sequence). V was clipped by 1 base and J by 4 bases, with 10 bases between them. This CDR3 is built from 14 residues.

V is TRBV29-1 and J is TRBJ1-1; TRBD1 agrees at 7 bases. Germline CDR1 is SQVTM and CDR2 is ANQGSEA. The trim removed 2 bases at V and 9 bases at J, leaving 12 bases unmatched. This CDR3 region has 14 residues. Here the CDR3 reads CSVESGGGEFKAFF. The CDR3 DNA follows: TGCAGCGTTGAATCGGGAGGGGGCGAGTTTAAAGCTTTCTTT.

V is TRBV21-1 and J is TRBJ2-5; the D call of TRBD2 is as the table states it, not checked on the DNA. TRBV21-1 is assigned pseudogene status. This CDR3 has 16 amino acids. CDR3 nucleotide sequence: TGTGCCAGCAGCAAACGGACTAGCGGGGCGAAAGAGACCCAGTACTTC. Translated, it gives CASSKRTSGAKETQYF.

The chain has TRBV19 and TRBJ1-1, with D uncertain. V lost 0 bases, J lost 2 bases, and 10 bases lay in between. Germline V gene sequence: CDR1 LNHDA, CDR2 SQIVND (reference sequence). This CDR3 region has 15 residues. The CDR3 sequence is CASSIETELNTEAFF. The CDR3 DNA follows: TGTGCCAGTAGTATAGAAACAGAGTTAAACACTGAAGCTTTCTTT.

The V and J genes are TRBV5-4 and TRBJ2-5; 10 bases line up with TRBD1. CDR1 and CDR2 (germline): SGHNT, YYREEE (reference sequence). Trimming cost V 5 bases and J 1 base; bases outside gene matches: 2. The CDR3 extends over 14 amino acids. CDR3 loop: CASSRDRGQETQYF. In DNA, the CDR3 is TGTGCCAGCAGTCGGGACAGGGGCCAAGAGACCCAGTACTTC.

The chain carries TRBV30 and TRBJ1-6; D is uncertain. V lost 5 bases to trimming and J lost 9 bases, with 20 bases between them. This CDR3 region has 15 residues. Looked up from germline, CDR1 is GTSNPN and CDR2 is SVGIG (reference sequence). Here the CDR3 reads CAWLLRGERSSPLHF. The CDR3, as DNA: TGTGCCTGGTTACTTCGCGGGGAGAGATCTTCACCCCTCCACTTT.

Here the CDR3 reads CASSQGGESYGYTF. The CDR3 DNA follows: TGCGCCAGCAGCCAAGGCGGGGAGTCCTATGGCTACACCTTC. The chain carries TRBV4-3 and TRBJ1-2; D is undetermined. V dropped 1 base and J dropped 4 bases, with 10 bases sitting between them. This CDR3 spans 14 amino acids. Per the germline V gene, CDR1 is LGHNA and CDR2 is YSLEER.

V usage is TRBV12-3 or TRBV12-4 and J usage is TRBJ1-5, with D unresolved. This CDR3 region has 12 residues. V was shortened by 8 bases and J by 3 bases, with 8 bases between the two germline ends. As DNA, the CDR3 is TGTGCCAGCCGCGGCCCCAATCAGCCCCAGCATTTT. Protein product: CASRGPNQPQHF.

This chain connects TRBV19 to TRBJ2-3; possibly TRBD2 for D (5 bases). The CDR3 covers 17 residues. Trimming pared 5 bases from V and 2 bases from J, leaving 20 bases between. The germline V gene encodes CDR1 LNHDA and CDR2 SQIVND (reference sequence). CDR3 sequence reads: CASSPPVGSDTTDTQYF. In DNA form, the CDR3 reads TGTGCCAGTAGTCCTCCTGTCGGTAGCGACACCACAGATACGCAGTATTTT.

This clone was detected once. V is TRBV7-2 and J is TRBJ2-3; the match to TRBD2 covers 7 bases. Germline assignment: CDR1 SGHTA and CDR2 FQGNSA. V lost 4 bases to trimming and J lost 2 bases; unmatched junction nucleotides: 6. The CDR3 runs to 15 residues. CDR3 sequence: CASSSRDYNTDTQYF. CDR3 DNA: TGTGCCAGCAGCTCCCGGGACTATAACACAGATACGCAGTATTTT.

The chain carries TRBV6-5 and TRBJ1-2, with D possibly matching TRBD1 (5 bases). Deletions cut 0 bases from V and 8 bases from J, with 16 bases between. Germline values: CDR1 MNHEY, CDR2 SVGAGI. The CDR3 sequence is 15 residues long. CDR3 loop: CASSYSISDMGGYTF. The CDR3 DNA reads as TGTGCCAGCAGTTACTCTATTTCGGACATGGGGGGCTACACCTTC.

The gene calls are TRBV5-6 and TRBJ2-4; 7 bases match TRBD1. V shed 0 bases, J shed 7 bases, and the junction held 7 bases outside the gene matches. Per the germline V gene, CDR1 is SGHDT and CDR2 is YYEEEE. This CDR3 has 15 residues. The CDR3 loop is CASSLERGRVNIQYF. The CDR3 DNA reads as TGTGCCAGCAGCTTGGAGAGGGGGCGCGTGAACATTCAGTACTTC. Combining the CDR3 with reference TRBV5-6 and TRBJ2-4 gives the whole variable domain DAGVTQSPTHLIKTRGQQVTLRCSPKSGHDTVSWYQQALGQGPQFIFQYYEEEERQRGNFPDRFSGHQFPNYSSELNVNALLLGDSALYLCASSLERGRVNIQYFGAGTRLSVL.